The 4 T cell receptor beta chains below were found in one sample sequenced in a study of T-cell reconstitution after alpha-beta-depleted transplantation in children. Using unique molecular identifiers, the investigators prepared the TCRbeta library. MiXCR, run by TCRdb on the PCR reads, gives a single entry per CDR3 protein. The sample records 750,000 to 950,000 distinct CDR3 sequences, approximately 15% being singletons. Sequencing was performed on PBMCs, mostly from graft donor cells, taken 360 days after TCRalphabeta/CD19-depleted stem cell transplant. The receptors shown here come from a male patient aged 10-17 years who had a stem cell transplant for acute lymphoblastic leukemia, so the T cells may come from the graft donor.

This clonotype was seen a single time. The V call is TRBV4-2, the J call TRBJ1-2; D possibly corresponds to TRBD1 (5 bases). From germline, CDR1 is LGHNA and CDR2 YNFKEQ. Trimming stripped 4 bases from V and 9 bases from J, with 12 bases between. The CDR3 runs 12 residues. The CDR3 region is CASSPGLNCYTF. The DNA for the CDR3 is TGTGCCAGCAGCCCGGGGCTGAATTGCTACACCTTC.

The V and J genes are TRBV7-9 and TRBJ2-7; D remains unclear. This CDR3 region has 13 residues. V was shortened by 5 bases and J by 3 bases, with 11 bases between the two germline ends. In germline, CDR1 is SEHNR, CDR2 FQNEAQ (reference sequence). CDR3 in amino acids: CASSLPAGYEQYF. The CDR3 bases are TGTGCCAGCAGCCTCCCGGCCGGCTACGAGCAGTACTTC.

This clonotype showed up many times. The chain has TRBV12-3 or TRBV12-4 and TRBJ2-1; 8 bases match TRBD2. CDR3 length: 15 amino acids. The V and J ends lost 5 bases and 4 bases, in that order; junction bases with no gene match: 7. The CDR3 DNA is TGTGCCAGCAGTCTATACGGGAGGGAGTACAATGAGCAGTTCTTC. It specifies CASSLYGREYNEQFF.

The chain couples TRBV27 to TRBJ2-1; D remains ambiguous. Per germline, CDR1 MNHEY and CDR2 SMNVEV (reference sequence). V dropped 2 bases and J dropped 6 bases, with 8 bases sitting between them. CDR3 size: 13 residues. CDR3 sequence (DNA): TGTGCCAGCAGTTTACGACGGTCCAATGAGCAGTTCTTC. It specifies CASSLRRSNEQFF.